The entry that follows covers one T cell receptor beta chain sequence. Looked up from germline, CDR1 is SGHAT and CDR2 is FQNNGV. This CDR3 has 13 residues. V gave up 5 bases and J gave up 6 bases, with 12 bases separating them. The record originates from a study of blood T cell repertoires in COVID-19. Study background: In each case, the material was cDNA or gDNA derived from T cells, B-cell-depleted T cells, or PBMCs.

Living in about two dozen US areas, the participants were between 18 and 89 years of age. Cohort assignment relied on participant-reported clinical history. As handled by the study authors: Reference gene primer amplification in the assay estimated nucleated cell counts. Profiled with immunoSEQ multiplex PCR; TCRdb holds only in-frame clones, not every one. V and J calls and clone size follow that table, whereas D and trimming were derived from the DNA. Among about 200,000 clones, about 83% were seen once, and the ten largest hold about 5.6%. The chain links TRBV11-2 to TRBJ2-3; D may be TRBD1 (5 bases). The TCR originated in a man aged 40-49 years with acute COVID-19. Specimen: PBMCs or T cells enriched from blood (not recorded which). The CDR3 nucleotides read TGTGCCAGCAGCCCCCGACAGCCCGATACGCAGTATTTT. This gives the protein CASSPRQPDTQYF.